This entry lists 21 T cell receptor beta chains sequenced from one sample in a study of T cells in Graves' hyperthyroidism and ophthalmopathy. Amplified TCR beta CDR3 regions came from RNA transcripts. The HTBI set primed first-round TCR CDR3 RT-PCR. TCRdb reprocessed the multiplex PCR reads via MiXCR and lists one record per CDR3 protein. The repertoire holds 500,000 or so distinct CDR3 sequences, with about a sixth as singletons. Sequenced input: blood. Every receptor here comes from a woman between 18 and 29 years old with Graves' ophthalmopathy.

Remarks on this clonotype: Being one base from a much bigger clone, this may be a read error. The chain couples TRBV27 to TRBJ2-3; unclear D gene. V gave up 3 bases and J gave up 5 bases, with 15 bases separating them. Germline V lookup: CDR1 MNHEY, CDR2 SMNVEV (reference sequence). This CDR3 comprises 15 residues. CDR3 region: CASSFWRSRIDTQYF. CDR3 DNA sequence: TGTGCCAGCAGTTTTTGGCGGAGCCGCATAGATACGCAGTATTTT.

This clonotype has a count of ten or more. The rearrangement links TRBV5-1 to TRBJ2-3; D assignment may be TRBD1 or TRBD2 (5 bases each). The germline V gene encodes CDR1 SGHRS and CDR2 YFSETQ. This CDR3 contains 15 residues. Trimming stripped 2 bases from V and 0 bases from J, with 10 bases between. The CDR3 DNA sequence: TGCGCCAGCAGCTTCTCGGGACGGAGCACAGATACGCAGTATTTT. This gives the protein CASSFSGRSTDTQYF.

This clonotype has ten or more counts. The V call is TRBV12-3 or TRBV12-4, the J call TRBJ1-4; D remains unclear. The V end lost 9 bases, the J end lost 0 bases, and 8 bases lay between the germline ends. The CDR3 runs 13 residues. The CDR3 sequence: CASGFSTNEKLFF. CDR3 nucleotide sequence: TGTGCCAGTGGGTTTTCAACTAATGAAAAACTGTTTTTT.

This clonotype has just a few counts. This chain links TRBV5-6 with TRBJ1-6; a possible D gene is TRBD1 (5 bases). The germline CDR1 and CDR2 sequences are SGHDT and YYEEEE. Trimming pared 3 bases from V and 10 bases from J, leaving 11 bases between. CDR3 length equals 13 residues. The CDR3 sequence: CASSYSGGSPLHF. CDR3 DNA: TGTGCCAGCAGCTACTCTGGGGGGTCACCCCTCCACTTT. Full variable domain (missing parts from reference TRBV5-6 and TRBJ1-6): DAGVTQSPTHLIKTRGQQVTLRCSPKSGHDTVSWYQQALGQGPQFIFQYYEEEERQRGNFPDRFSGHQFPNYSSELNVNALLLGDSALYLCASSYSGGSPLHFGNGTRLTVT.

At least ten counts were recorded for this clonotype. This sequence joins TRBV2 and TRBJ2-7; 9 positions match TRBD1. Germline V gives CDR1 SNHLY, CDR2 FYNNEI. The J segment lost 7 bases and the V segment lost 8 bases, leaving 6 bases of the junction unmatched. The CDR3 sequence is 12 residues long. CDR3 coding DNA: TGTGCCAGCGATACAGGGGGCCAGGAGCAGTACTTC. It encodes CASDTGGQEQYF.

This clonotype was seen many times. The gene calls are TRBV30 and TRBJ1-1; D gene ambiguous. With 5 bases removed from V and 3 bases from J, the gap between germline ends came to 10 bases. CDR1 GTSNPN and CDR2 SVGIG come from the germline V gene (reference sequence). There are 12 residues in the CDR3. Here the CDR3 DNA reads TGTGCCTGGCGTCCGAGGGACACTGAAGCTTTCTTT. This sequence encodes CAWRPRDTEAFF.

This chain connects TRBV6-2 or TRBV6-3 to TRBJ2-1; D gene unclear. Trimming removed 0 bases at V and 8 bases at J, with 11 bases between. This CDR3 has 14 residues. CDR1 and CDR2 (germline): MNHEY, SVGEGT. CDR3 sequence reads: CASSYSIRVYEQFF. The DNA of the CDR3 is TGTGCCAGCAGTTACTCGATTAGGGTCTATGAGCAGTTCTTC.

This chain uses TRBV7-9 with TRBJ2-2; D possibly corresponds to TRBD1 (5 bases). This CDR3 spans 14 amino acids. Between the trimmed V and J ends, which lost 4 bases and 8 bases, there was a span of 14 bases. Germline lookup yields CDR1 SEHNR and CDR2 FQNEAQ (reference sequence). This chain's CDR3 is CASSYAGIGGELFF. In nucleotides, the CDR3 is TGTGCCAGCAGCTATGCAGGGATCGGGGGGGAGCTGTTTTTT.

This clonotype was counted at least ten times. The chain is built from TRBV28 and TRBJ1-6; 8 nucleotides match TRBD1. Per germline, CDR1 MDHEN and CDR2 SYDVKM. The CDR3 is 15 residues long. The junction had 7 bases not matched to a gene; V was cut back by 1 base and J by 11 bases. The CDR3 DNA sequence: TGTGCCAGCAGTTTATCGACAGGGGCCCGGACACCCCTCCACTTT. Protein product: CASSLSTGARTPLHF.

This clonotype has only a few counts. This rearrangement joins TRBV6-1 to TRBJ1-6; D gene uncertain. Looked up from germline, CDR1 is MNHNS and CDR2 is SASEGT. V was cut by 9 bases and J by 0 bases, with 9 bases left in between. This CDR3 comprises 14 residues. Here the CDR3 DNA reads TGTGCCAGTGCCAGCAGCTCCTATAATTCACCCCTCCACTTT. Amino acids: CASASSSYNSPLHF.

This clonotype was observed at least ten times. The chain employs TRBV3-1 and TRBJ1-2; no firm D call. Germline CDR1 reads LGHDT; CDR2 reads YNNKEL (reference sequence). V was pared by 2 bases and J by 4 bases, with 17 bases between. The CDR3 is 16 amino acids. CDR3 sequence reads: CASSQQSPVGLYGYTF. CDR3 nucleotides: TGTGCCAGCAGCCAACAGTCGCCAGTGGGCCTCTATGGCTACACCTTC.

This clonotype was detected only a few times. The chain couples TRBV5-1 to TRBJ2-5; D is uncertain. Germline V gives CDR1 SGHRS, CDR2 YFSETQ. The CDR3 sequence is 14 residues long. Trimming stripped 4 bases from V and 4 bases from J, with 14 bases between. The CDR3 region has the DNA TGCGCCAGCAGCCCGCGAGTGGGCCGAGAGACCCAGTACTTC. Amino acids: CASSPRVGRETQYF.

This clonotype occurred a few times. The rearrangement uses TRBV19 and TRBJ2-7, with 9 bases lining up with TRBD1. The V gene's germline CDR1 is LNHDA and CDR2 SQIVND (reference sequence). The CDR3 loop spans 16 amino acids. The CDR3: CFPRLQIGTGSYEQYF. The CDR3 DNA reads as TGTTTCCCACGCCTACAAATCGGGACAGGGTCCTACGAGCAGTACTTC.

V and J are TRBV27 and TRBJ2-2, with a possible D match to TRBD1 (5 bases). The V end lost 6 bases, the J end lost 1 base, and 12 bases lay between the germline ends. The CDR3 runs 15 residues. Germline CDR1 reads MNHEY; CDR2 reads SMNVEV (reference sequence). DNA for the CDR3: TGTGCCAGCAGCCCGGACACAGGGAACACCGGGGAGCTGTTTTTT. It yields the protein CASSPDTGNTGELFF.

The chain couples TRBV20-1 to TRBJ2-7; 11 nucleotides match TRBD2. Germline values: CDR1 DFQATT, CDR2 SNEGSKA (reference sequence). Germline trimming cut 3 bases from V and 3 bases from J; bases unmatched to any gene: 7. The CDR3 is made up of 15 amino acids. The CDR3 nucleotides are TGCAGTGCTAGGGGGACTAGCGGAGCTGTCTACGAGCAGTACTTC. As protein: CSARGTSGAVYEQYF.

In DNA, the CDR3 is TGCAGTGCTTCAGGGGCCCTAAGCTCCTACGAGCAGTACTTC. It specifies CSASGALSSYEQYF. The chain has TRBV20-1 and TRBJ2-7; possibly TRBD1 for D (6 bases). Trimming cost V 5 bases and J 0 bases, with 14 bases left between them. The CDR3 has 14 amino acids. CDR1 and CDR2 (germline): DFQATT, SNEGSKA (reference sequence).

This clonotype was counted at least ten times. The V gene is TRBV3-1, the J gene TRBJ1-1; D not resolved. The CDR3 covers 14 residues. Per germline, CDR1 LGHDT and CDR2 YNNKEL (reference sequence). Trimming stripped 0 bases from V and 1 base from J, with 6 bases between. The CDR3 protein is CASSQDLANTEAFF. CDR3 DNA: TGTGCCAGCAGCCAAGATCTAGCGAACACTGAAGCTTTCTTT.

With respect to this clonotype: The junction does not match germline at one end; this may be a read error. The chain combines TRBV15 with TRBJ1-4, with a tentative D call TRBD1 (5 bases). Germline V gene sequence: CDR1 LNHNV, CDR2 YYDKDF (reference sequence). The CDR3 is made up of 14 amino acids. Here the CDR3 DNA reads TGTGCCACCAGCAGACAGGGTACTAATGAAAAACCGTTTTTT. Amino acids: CATSRQGTNEKPFF.

In this sample, this clonotype turned up many times. This rearrangement joins TRBV11-2 to TRBJ1-1, with unresolved D. The germline V and J ends were trimmed by 2 bases and 5 bases, with 9 bases remaining between them. This CDR3 comprises 13 residues. Per germline, CDR1 SGHAT and CDR2 FQNNGV. The CDR3 region has the DNA TGTGCCAGCAGCTTACCGGGGATAACTGAAGCTTTCTTT. This gives the protein CASSLPGITEAFF.

This clonotype showed up many times. V and J are TRBV6-2 or TRBV6-3 and TRBJ2-1, with 12 nucleotides matching TRBD2. The CDR3 extends over 18 amino acids. Germline V gene sequence: CDR1 MNHEY, CDR2 SVGEGT. The trim removed 4 bases at V and 1 base at J, leaving 8 bases unmatched. CDR3 DNA: TGTGCCAGCAGTTTCGATCGGACTAGCGGGATTTCCTACAATGAGCAGTTCTTC. Translating gives CASSFDRTSGISYNEQFF.

The table lists this clonotype with a count of one. This CDR3 fails to terminate in the conserved phenylalanine or tryptophan, so it likely reflects a read error. V gene TRBV20-1 combines with J gene TRBJ1-1; D is perhaps TRBD1 (6 bases). The CDR3 has 14 residues. Trimming took 6 bases from V and 0 from J, leaving 14 bases between them. The germline V gene has CDR1 DFQATT and CDR2 SNEGSKA (reference sequence). In nucleotides, the CDR3 is TGCAGTGCCCTCACCGGGACATTGAACACTGAAGCTTTCCTT. Translation gives CSALTGTLNTEAFL.